The clone carrying this T cell receptor beta chain was recorded many times. Trimming stripped 0 bases from V and 11 bases from J, with 11 bases between. Germline-derived CDR1 and CDR2 are MGHRA and YSYEKL. This CDR3 is 13 amino acids long. The sample is drawn from a study of T-cell reconstitution after alpha-beta-depleted transplantation in children. Molecular barcoding with unique molecular identifiers was used for the TCRbeta library. TCRdb reanalysed the PCR reads using MiXCR and keeps one entry per CDR3 protein. The sample yields some 240,000 distinct CDR3 sequences, 9.7% seen once. The sequence was obtained from a human donor who donated a stem cell graft to a child with SCID. Sequenced here: PBMCs from the stem cell graft donor, sampled from the stem cell graft. The V and J genes are TRBV4-1 and TRBJ1-5; tentatively, D is TRBD1 (5 bases). CDR3 amino acids: CASSQEPETAQHF. The CDR3 DNA follows: TGCGCCAGCAGCCAAGAACCGGAGACAGCCCAGCATTTT.